Given below is one T cell receptor beta chain in context. Its antigen is unknown. Within one base of it there is no much larger clone, and no base qualities were kept. CDR1 and CDR2, looked up from the germline V gene (reference sequence), are DFQATT and SNEGSKA. The CDR3 sequence holds 12 residues, the cysteine and phenylalanine included. Only the CDR3 DNA is retained, 36 bases long and in frame from the first base. V was cut back by 4 bases and J by 9 bases, leaving a gap of 10 bases between them. Sequenced on an Illumina NovaSeq 6000. Using 5'RACE with constant-segment primers, TCRalpha and TCRbeta cDNA libraries were constructed, with sample barcodes and unique molecular identifiers added in the process. RNA was extracted from every sample with Trizol reagent. Amplification of the libraries took two PCR steps, and the second step added a second sample barcode plus Illumina TruSeq adapters. Sequencing of libraries was performed on an Illumina NovaSeq with 2 x 150 bp paired-end reads. On the study's bioinformatics: Demultiplexing of reads and collapsing into UMI-guided consensus sequences were performed with migec v1.2.7. Using mixcr v2.1.11, UMI consensuses were aligned to TRA and TRB V and J templates and then assembled into clonotypes. A clonotype was counted as expanded or contracted only when both edgeR and NoisET called the clonotype significant, with the noise models trained on biological replicates. For edgeR calls, the thresholds were a false discovery rate-adjusted p below 0.01 and a log2 fold-change of 1. PCA with hierarchical clustering of max-normalized trajectories of the 1000 most abundant clonotypes was used as exploratory dynamics analysis. Separately sequenced CD4+ and CD8+ repertoires were used to assign the CD4 or CD8 phenotype of responding clones. TCRdb reanalyzed the raw reads on its own, using fastp at Q25 for trimming and MiXCR for clone calling, and kept in-frame beta chains. Each CDR3 protein appears once, grouped with its most common genes and DNA. The V and J calls reflect TCRdb's pipeline rather than the authors' work. For this sample there are approximately 300,000 distinct CDR3 sequences; roughly 21% appear just once. Around 21% of the sample belongs to the ten largest clones.

This sample was taken from a study of T-cell memory formation after mild COVID-19 listed by TCRdb under 2021. Broadly, across the study: TCR sequence clusters from the two donors were largely donor specific. In two donors, T-cell clones that expanded and contracted after mild COVID-19 were followed by sequencing TCRalpha and TCRbeta repertoires longitudinally. Two young, previously healthy adult volunteers, one female and one male, were included in the cohort. The research as a whole found: Some responding clones were detected in pre-infection memory, which suggested that pre-existing cross-reactive memory T cells had joined the SARS-CoV-2 response. Contracting CD4+ clones appeared mostly in the CM and EM memory subsets, whereas CD8+ clones were enriched in EMRA. From day 15 to 85, contracting clones showed balanced CD4/CD8 phenotypes, whereas a second wave of clones that expanded from day 15 to 37 leaned towards CD4+. Whether the second-wave clones peaking on day 37 were SARS-CoV-2 specific was not confirmed. Only a couple of mild cases were covered in the study, and larger cohorts including severe cases with pre-infection samples were considered necessary.

Ficoll-Paque density gradient centrifugation was used to isolate PBMCs. The source material was PBMCs or a T cell subset sorted from them (not recorded which). The sequence derives from a man aged 18 to 30 who had mild COVID-19 (a few samples of this study predate the infection). The sample titles of this study are shuffled in the database, so cell type and time point are left out; the donor was told from shared clones. The V and J genes are TRBV20-1 and TRBJ1-6; the D gene cannot be resolved reliably. In nucleotides, the sequence is TGCAGTGCTATGGACGCAGGTTCACCCCTCCACTTT. This encodes CSAMDAGSPLHF.